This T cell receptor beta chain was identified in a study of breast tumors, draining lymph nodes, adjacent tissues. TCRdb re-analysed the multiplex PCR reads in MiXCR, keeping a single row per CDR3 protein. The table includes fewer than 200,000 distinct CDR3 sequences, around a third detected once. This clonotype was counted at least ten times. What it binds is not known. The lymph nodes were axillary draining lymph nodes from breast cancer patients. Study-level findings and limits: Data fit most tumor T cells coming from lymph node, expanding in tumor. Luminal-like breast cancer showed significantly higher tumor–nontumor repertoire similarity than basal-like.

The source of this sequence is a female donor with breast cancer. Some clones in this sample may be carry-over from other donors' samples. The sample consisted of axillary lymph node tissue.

CDR3 loop: CASSYSTGNGYTF. The DNA for the CDR3 is TGTGCCAGCAGTTACTCGACAGGGAATGGCTACACCTTC. This chain joins TRBV6-5 and TRBJ1-2, with 7 bases matching TRBD1. Losses at the gene ends were 0 bases for V and 6 bases for J; bases not matched to a gene: 1. Germline loops: CDR1 MNHEY, CDR2 SVGAGI. The CDR3 has 13 amino acids.